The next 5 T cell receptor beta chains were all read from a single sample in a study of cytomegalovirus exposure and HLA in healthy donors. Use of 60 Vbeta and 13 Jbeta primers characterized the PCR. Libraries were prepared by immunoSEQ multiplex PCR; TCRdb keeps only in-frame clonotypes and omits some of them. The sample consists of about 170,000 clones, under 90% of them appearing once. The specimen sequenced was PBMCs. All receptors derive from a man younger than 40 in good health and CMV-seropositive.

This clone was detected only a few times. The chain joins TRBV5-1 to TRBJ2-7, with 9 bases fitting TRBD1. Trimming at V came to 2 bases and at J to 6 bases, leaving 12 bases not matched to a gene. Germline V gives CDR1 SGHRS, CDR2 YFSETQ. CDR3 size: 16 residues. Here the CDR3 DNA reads TGCGCCAGCAGCTTCCCCCGGGACAGGGAGGGATCCGAGCAGTACTTC. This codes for CASSFPRDREGSEQYF.

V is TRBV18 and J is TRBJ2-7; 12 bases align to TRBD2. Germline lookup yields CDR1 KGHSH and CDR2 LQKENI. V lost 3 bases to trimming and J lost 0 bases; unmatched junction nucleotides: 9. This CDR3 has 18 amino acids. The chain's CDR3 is CASSPQGLAGPHSYEQYF. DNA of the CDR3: TGTGCCAGCTCACCCCAGGGACTAGCGGGCCCCCACTCCTACGAGCAGTACTTC.

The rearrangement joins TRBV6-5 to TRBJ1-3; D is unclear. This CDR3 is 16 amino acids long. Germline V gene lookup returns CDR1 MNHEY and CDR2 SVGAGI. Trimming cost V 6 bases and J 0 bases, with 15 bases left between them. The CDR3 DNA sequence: TGTGCCAGCAGCTACGAGTATCCGTCCTCTGGAAACACCATATATTTT. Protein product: CASSYEYPSSGNTIYF.

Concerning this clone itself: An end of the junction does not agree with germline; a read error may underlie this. The CDR3 region has the DNA TGTTCCAGCAGCTTTCATCAGGGGAGCGTCACTGAAGCTTTCTTT. Protein: CSSSFHQGSVTEAFF. The chain joins TRBV7-9 to TRBJ1-1; the D gene is possibly TRBD1 (6 bases). CDR1 is SEHNR, CDR2 FQNEAQ, per germline (reference sequence). This CDR3 has 15 residues.

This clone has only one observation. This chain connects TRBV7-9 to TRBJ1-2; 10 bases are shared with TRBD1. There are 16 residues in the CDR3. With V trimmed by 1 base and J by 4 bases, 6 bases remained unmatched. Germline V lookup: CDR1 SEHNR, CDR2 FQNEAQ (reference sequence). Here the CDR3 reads CASSLGQGAAGYGYTF. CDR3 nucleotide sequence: TGTGCCAGCAGCTTAGGACAGGGGGCGGCCGGCTATGGCTACACCTTC.